These 30 T cell receptor beta chains came from one sample sequenced in a study of control samples from healthy donors and cancer patients. Using immunoSEQ multiplex PCR, the repertoire was profiled, and TCRdb retains in-frame clones only, with some absent. The profile shows approximately 150,000 clones, roughly nine tenths of them singletons. Sequencing was performed on blood. Every receptor here comes from a man aged 18 to 30 in good health.

The V call is TRBV24-1, the J call TRBJ2-3, with D uncertain. The CDR3 extends over 14 amino acids. V was clipped by 5 bases and J by 0 bases, with 8 bases between them. Germline loops: CDR1 KGHDR, CDR2 SFDVKD. CDR3 residues: CATSGLRSTDTQYF. Written as DNA, the CDR3 is TGTGCCACCAGTGGCCTCCGCAGCACAGATACGCAGTATTTT.

The chain has TRBV12-5 and TRBJ2-2; the match to TRBD1 covers 7 bases. Germline CDR1 is LGHNT and CDR2 is FRNRAP. The CDR3 contains 17 residues. V lost 0 bases to trimming and J lost 8 bases; unmatched junction nucleotides: 12. CDR3 bases: TGTGCTAGTGGTTTGGTAAAAATTAGAGACAGGGCTGGGGAGCTGTTTTTT. Protein product: CASGLVKIRDRAGELFF.

The chain couples TRBV11-2 to TRBJ1-1, with 12 nucleotides matching TRBD1. This CDR3 has 16 amino acids. Germline lookup yields CDR1 SGHAT and CDR2 FQNNGV. Trimming cost V 5 bases and J 5 bases; bases outside gene matches: 9. CDR3 sequence reads: CASSAGQGAWGTEAFF. The CDR3 region has the DNA TGTGCCAGCAGCGCGGGACAGGGGGCGTGGGGGACTGAAGCTTTCTTT.

The rearrangement joins TRBV9 to TRBJ1-3; D gene ambiguous. V gave up 0 bases and J gave up 0 bases, with 7 bases separating them. The CDR3 extends over 15 amino acids. Germline V gene lookup returns CDR1 SGDLS and CDR2 YYNGEE. Written as DNA, the CDR3 is TGTGCCAGCAGCGTAGAGGGATCCTCTGGAAACACCATATATTTT. It is translated as CASSVEGSSGNTIYF.

The chain joins TRBV4-1 to TRBJ1-5, with 12 bases fitting TRBD1. This CDR3 has 17 residues. Germline assignment: CDR1 MGHRA and CDR2 YSYEKL. V was clipped by 1 base and J by 6 bases; unmatched bases: 7. In nucleotides, the CDR3 is TGCGCCAGCAGCCAAGGGGGGACAGGGGGCGTTTCTCAGCCCCAGCATTTT. Protein product: CASSQGGTGGVSQPQHF.

This chain uses TRBV2 with TRBJ1-5; possible D gene TRBD1, 5 bases. V was shortened by 3 bases and J by 4 bases, with 10 bases between the two germline ends. In germline, CDR1 is SNHLY, CDR2 FYNNEI. The length of the CDR3 is 14 residues. CDR3 in amino acids: CASSDTSGNQPQHF. The CDR3 DNA reads as TGTGCCAGCAGTGATACGTCAGGGAATCAGCCCCAGCATTTT.

This clone has just one count. The chain employs TRBV27 and TRBJ2-5; no firm D call. Looked up from germline, CDR1 is MNHEY and CDR2 is SMNVEV (reference sequence). The CDR3 contains 14 residues. Trimming cost V 1 base and J 7 bases, with 13 bases left between them. The CDR3 coding sequence is TGTGCCAGCAGTTTATTGGGGTCTAAGGGGACCCAGTACTTC. Protein: CASSLLGSKGTQYF.

The chain recombines TRBV19 with TRBJ1-1; D gene unclear. CDR3 length: 13 residues. Germline V lookup: CDR1 LNHDA, CDR2 SQIVND (reference sequence). The V end was cut by 9 bases, the J end by 1 base, with 12 bases between. This CDR3 reads CASLSGKNTEAFF. The CDR3 nucleotides read TGTGCCAGCCTGTCCGGGAAGAACACTGAAGCTTTCTTT.

This clone occurred a few times. The chain employs TRBV3-1 (or the pseudogene TRBV3-2) and TRBJ2-7; D is unresolved. CDR1 is LGHDT, CDR2 YNNKEL, per germline (reference sequence). Trimming shortened V by 4 bases and J by 6 bases, and 13 bases separated the two germline ends. The CDR3 is made up of 13 amino acids. The CDR3 DNA is TGTGCCAGCAGCCCTGTCCCCTATGCCGAGCAGTACTTC. It is translated as CASSPVPYAEQYF.

This chain uses TRBV9 with TRBJ2-3, with D perhaps assigned TRBD1 or TRBD2 (5 bases each). V lost 2 bases, J lost 6 bases, and 13 bases lay in between. CDR1 and CDR2 (germline): SGDLS, YYNGEE. The CDR3 spans 14 residues. This CDR3 reads CASSVGDRVDTQYF. In DNA, the CDR3 is TGTGCCAGCAGCGTCGGGGACCGCGTGGATACGCAGTATTTT.

The J gene is TRBJ2-3, the V gene TRBV9; TRBD1 is a possible D gene (6 bases). Between the trimmed V and J ends, which lost 4 bases and 9 bases, there was a span of 12 bases. CDR1 SGDLS and CDR2 YYNGEE come from the germline V gene. The CDR3 covers 12 residues. CDR3 bases: TGTGCCAGCAGCATGCTCGGGACAACGCAGTATTTT. Protein product: CASSMLGTTQYF.

The chain joins TRBV7-6 to TRBJ1-4, with a possible D match to TRBD1 (6 bases). V was pared by 5 bases and J by 0 bases, with 13 bases between. The CDR3 consists of 16 residues. The germline CDR1 and CDR2 sequences are SGHVS and FNYEAQ. The CDR3 reads CASSPGQIATNEKLFF. CDR3 DNA: TGTGCCAGCAGCCCAGGACAGATAGCAACTAATGAAAAACTGTTTTTT.

This clone was seen a single time. The chain is built from TRBV12-3 or TRBV12-4 and TRBJ1-2; 8 bases agree with TRBD1. The V segment lost 6 bases and the J segment 8 bases; nucleotides outside the gene matches: 8. The CDR3 loop spans 13 amino acids. This chain's CDR3 is CASRDRGRQGYTF. In nucleotides, the CDR3 is TGTGCCAGCAGAGACAGGGGCCGCCAGGGCTACACCTTC.

J is TRBJ1-6 and V is TRBV5-6; 9 bases align to TRBD1. CDR1 and CDR2 from the germline V gene are SGHDT and YYEEEE. The CDR3 has 15 residues. V was pared by 2 bases and J by 11 bases, with 8 bases of the junction left unmatched. CDR3 in amino acids: CASSFRTGEFPPLHF. CDR3 in DNA: TGTGCCAGCAGCTTTAGGACAGGGGAATTTCCACCCCTCCACTTT. Based on the CDR3 plus reference TRBV5-6 and TRBJ1-6, the full variable domain is DAGVTQSPTHLIKTRGQQVTLRCSPKSGHDTVSWYQQALGQGPQFIFQYYEEEERQRGNFPDRFSGHQFPNYSSELNVNALLLGDSALYLCASSFRTGEFPPLHFGNGTRLTVT.

The chain links TRBV7-2 to TRBJ1-6; D possibly corresponds to TRBD1 (5 bases). The CDR3 has 15 residues. Trimming shortened V by 4 bases and J by 8 bases, and 15 bases separated the two germline ends. Germline V gives CDR1 SGHTA, CDR2 FQGNSA. This chain's CDR3 is CASSSKGRLHSPLHF. The CDR3 nucleotides read TGTGCCAGCAGCTCGAAGGGACGGCTACATTCACCCCTCCACTTT.

This clone showed up just once. This chain connects TRBV6-5 to TRBJ1-1; D is ambiguous. CDR1 is MNHEY and CDR2 is SVGAGI in the germline V gene. CDR3 length equals 13 residues. Trimming stripped 2 bases from V and 4 bases from J, with 8 bases between. CDR3 protein: CASSYLWGTEAFF. The CDR3 nucleotides read TGTGCCAGCAGTTACCTTTGGGGCACTGAAGCTTTCTTT.

The rearrangement joins TRBV4-2 to TRBJ2-7; 10 bases match TRBD2. The CDR3 length is 15 residues. Germline V gene data show CDR1 as LGHNA and CDR2 as YNFKEQ. V was pared by 4 bases and J by 3 bases, with 6 bases of the junction left unmatched. The CDR3 region has the DNA TGTGCCAGCAGCCTCCAGCTAGCGGGGGTCTACGAGCAGTACTTC. This sequence encodes CASSLQLAGVYEQYF.

V gene TRBV5-6 combines with J gene TRBJ2-1, with 12 bases fitting TRBD2. The CDR3 extends over 15 amino acids. Germline CDR1 reads SGHDT; CDR2 reads YYEEEE. V was clipped by 4 bases and J by 7 bases; unmatched bases: 6. This CDR3 reads CASSASGGAGNEQFF. CDR3 DNA sequence: TGTGCCAGCAGCGCTAGCGGGGGGGCAGGTAATGAGCAGTTCTTC.

The chain couples TRBV7-9 to TRBJ1-3; D is undetermined. V lost 2 bases and J lost 0, with 5 bases in between. This CDR3 is built from 14 residues. Germline loops: CDR1 SEHNR, CDR2 FQNEAQ (reference sequence). CDR3 sequence reads: CASSLRSSGNTIYF. CDR3 sequence (DNA): TGTGCCAGCAGCTTAAGGTCCTCTGGAAACACCATATATTTT.

This chain links TRBV10-3 with TRBJ1-3, with TRBD1 as a possible D gene (5 bases). With 4 bases removed from V and 2 bases from J, the gap between germline ends came to 18 bases. The CDR3 is made up of 17 amino acids. CDR1 and CDR2 from the germline V gene are ENHRY and SYGVKD. This chain's CDR3 is CAISAGDRVLPGNTIYF. The CDR3 bases are TGTGCCATCAGTGCGGGGGACCGAGTGCTGCCTGGAAACACCATATATTTT.

The V and J genes are TRBV7-2 and TRBJ2-1; D is uncertain. Germline-derived CDR1 and CDR2 are SGHTA and FQGNSA. V was trimmed by 2 bases and J by 6 bases, leaving 11 bases between them. The CDR3 runs 14 residues. CDR3 amino acids: CASSLWKDFNEQFF. The CDR3 DNA sequence: TGTGCCAGCAGCTTATGGAAGGATTTCAATGAGCAGTTCTTC. Supplemented by reference TRBV7-2 and TRBJ2-1, the full variable domain reads GAGVSQSPSNKVTEKGKDVELRCDPISGHTALYWYRQSLGQGLEFLIYFQGNSAPDKSGLPSDRFSAERTGGSVSTLTIQRTQQEDSAVYLCASSLWKDFNEQFFGPGTRLTVL.

This chain connects TRBV5-1 to TRBJ2-3, with 8 bases identical to TRBD1. This CDR3 is 15 amino acids long. J lost 5 bases, V lost 0 bases, and 5 bases had no gene match. Germline values: CDR1 SGHRS, CDR2 YFSETQ. The CDR3 sequence: CASSLVQGGGDTQYF. CDR3 nucleotide sequence: TGCGCCAGCAGCTTGGTACAGGGGGGTGGAGATACGCAGTATTTT.

V and J are TRBV4-2 and TRBJ1-2; D ambiguous. V lost 5 bases and J lost 5, with 12 bases in between. CDR3 size: 13 residues. The V gene's germline CDR1 is LGHNA and CDR2 YNFKEQ. The CDR3 loop reads CASSSTSTYGYTF. The CDR3 nucleotides are TGTGCCAGCAGCTCGACCTCGACGTATGGCTACACCTTC.

This chain connects TRBV2 to TRBJ2-5, with D unclear. This CDR3 spans 15 amino acids. Trimming took off 3 bases at V and 0 bases at J, with 11 bases between the two ends. Germline V lookup: CDR1 SNHLY, CDR2 FYNNEI. The CDR3 loop reads CASSDSAYNQETQYF. The CDR3 region has the DNA TGTGCCAGCAGTGATTCGGCTTACAACCAAGAGACCCAGTACTTC.

The chain employs TRBV14 and TRBJ2-7; unclear D gene. The germline gives CDR1 SGHDN, CDR2 FVKESK. CDR3 length equals 15 residues. Trimming removed 1 base from V and 5 bases from J, with 15 bases in between. This chain's CDR3 is CASSQVKAYRDEQYF. The CDR3 DNA reads as TGTGCCAGCAGCCAAGTTAAGGCGTACCGCGACGAGCAGTACTTC.

The rearrangement joins TRBV20-1 to TRBJ2-7; 8 bases are shared with TRBD2. V was pared by 2 bases and J by 6 bases, with 0 bases of the junction left unmatched. The CDR3 has 11 amino acids. Germline lookup yields CDR1 DFQATT and CDR2 SNEGSKA (reference sequence). The CDR3 bases are TGCAGTGCTAGACTAGCGGGCGAGCAGTACTTC. This codes for CSARLAGEQYF.

This sequence joins TRBV24-1 and TRBJ2-2, with TRBD1 as a possible D gene (6 bases). There are 14 residues in the CDR3. Between the trimmed V and J ends, which lost 2 bases and 4 bases, there was a span of 7 bases. Germline loops: CDR1 KGHDR, CDR2 SFDVKD. The CDR3, as DNA: TGTGCCACCAGTGATTACAGGGCCACCGGGGAGCTGTTTTTT. Protein product: CATSDYRATGELFF.

The rearrangement links TRBV5-1 to TRBJ2-2, with 12 bases identical to TRBD2. V trimming: 0 bases; J trimming: 4 bases; junction bases outside the gene matches: 7. The CDR3 extends over 18 amino acids. The germline V gene has CDR1 SGHRS and CDR2 YFSETQ. The CDR3 protein is CASSLAQLAGGATGELFF. CDR3 DNA: TGCGCCAGCAGCTTGGCCCAACTAGCGGGGGGTGCCACCGGGGAGCTGTTTTTT.

The rearrangement joins TRBV10-3 to TRBJ1-4, with 12 bases matching TRBD1. J lost 6 bases, V lost 10 bases, and 6 bases had no gene match. Per germline, CDR1 ENHRY and CDR2 SYGVKD. The CDR3 has 14 amino acids. CDR3 sequence (DNA): TGTGCCAGCCGGGACAGGGGGCAGGATGAAAAACTGTTTTTT. This codes for CASRDRGQDEKLFF.

The V call is TRBV4-1, the J call TRBJ2-1, with D unclear. V gave up 2 bases and J gave up 6 bases, with 11 bases separating them. The CDR3 spans 14 residues. Germline CDR1 is MGHRA and CDR2 is YSYEKL. The CDR3 nucleotides are TGCGCCAGCAGCCAACAACTGAGTCGCAATGAGCAGTTCTTC. This sequence encodes CASSQQLSRNEQFF.